This TCR beta chain derives from a study of T cell repertoires in cytomegalovirus infection. Across the study: Both recently identified HLA-C-restricted and well-studied HLA-B-restricted CMV epitopes were used in the study. Shared public TCR beta signatures pointed to both CMV infection and a matching HLA type. General study findings and limits: Clonotypes of TCR beta that were HLA-C-restricted and CMV-specific dominated the ex vivo response.

TCRdb independently ran MiXCR on the reads; one entry per CDR3 protein. The table records 650,000 to 900,000 distinct CDR3 sequences, 25% to 35% of them present only once. V dropped 1 base and J dropped 0 bases, with 9 bases sitting between them. This CDR3 comprises 15 residues. Germline loops: CDR1 MNHNS, CDR2 SASEGT. This clonotype was counted only a few times. The antigen remains undetermined. V gene TRBV6-1 combines with J gene TRBJ1-1; D call uncertain. The clonotype originates from a human donor in good health (CMV status not recorded). Some clones in this sample may be carry-over from other donors' samples. The source material was cultured CD8+ T cells from PBMCs, sampled from culture after CMV antigen stimulation. CDR3 bases: TGTGCCAGCAGTGAAGTGGCAGCCTTGAACACTGAAGCTTTCTTT. As protein: CASSEVAALNTEAFF.